This TCR beta chain was profiled in a study of blood T cell repertoires in COVID-19. Libraries were prepared by immunoSEQ multiplex PCR; TCRdb keeps only in-frame clonotypes and omits some of them. The sample gives some 180,000 clones, 80% of which show up once; approximately 15% is in the top ten. Trimming removed 6 bases at V and 3 bases at J, with 17 bases between. There are 15 residues in the CDR3. Germline CDR1 ENHRY, CDR2 SYGVKD. The genes are TRBV10-3 and TRBJ1-1; D call uncertain. The TCR sequence derives from a man aged 60 to 69 who had been exposed to COVID-19. Sequencing was done on a sample of PBMCs or T cells enriched from blood (not recorded which). In DNA form, the CDR3 reads TGTGCCATCAGGAATTCCGGGAGCGCAGACACTGAAGCTTTCTTT. Its translation: CAIRNSGSADTEAFF.